Following are 10 T cell receptor beta chains from one sample sequenced in a study of memory CD4+ T cells and cytomegalovirus serostatus. Data came from immunoSEQ multiplex PCR; TCRdb stores just in-frame clones and leaves some out. The sample has 75,000 to 95,000 clones, approximately 80% seen once. The sort gate was single viable CD3+CD4+CD8-CD45RO+ cells for memory CD4+ T cells. Sequenced: memory CD4+ T cells from blood. The receptors come from an adult in good health and CMV-seronegative.

The chain combines TRBV29-1 with TRBJ2-7; 7 bases align to TRBD1. In germline, CDR1 is SQVTM, CDR2 ANQGSEA. This CDR3 is built from 12 residues. V gave up 4 bases and J gave up 4 bases; unmatched junction bases: 4. CDR3 protein: CSVARGLYEQYF. CDR3 nucleotide sequence: TGCAGCGTTGCGAGGGGGCTTTACGAGCAGTACTTC.

The V call is TRBV5-4, the J call TRBJ1-3; D not resolved. CDR1 is SGHNT, CDR2 YYREEE, per germline (reference sequence). Trimming pared 4 bases from V and 4 bases from J, leaving 21 bases between. The CDR3 loop spans 17 amino acids. CDR3 region: CASSPSGVGSSGNTIYF. CDR3 coding DNA: TGTGCCAGCAGCCCATCCGGGGTTGGTAGTTCGGGAAACACCATATATTTT. Together with reference TRBV5-4 and TRBJ1-3, the CDR3 gives the full variable domain: ETGVTQSPTHLIKTRGQQVTLRCSSQSGHNTVSWYQQALGQGPQFIFQYYREEENGRGNFPPRFSGLQFPNYSSELNVNALELDDSALYLCASSPSGVGSSGNTIYFGEGSWLTVV.

This chain uses TRBV9 with TRBJ2-1; TRBD2 aligns across 8 bases. This CDR3 contains 14 residues. The V gene end was trimmed by 2 bases and the J gene end by 8 bases; junction bases not matched to a gene: 6. Per the germline V gene, CDR1 is SGDLS and CDR2 is YYNGEE. CDR3 nucleotides: TGTGCCAGCAGCGTCTTAACAGCGGGAGATGAGCAGTTCTTC. Translated: CASSVLTAGDEQFF.

This clone is a singleton in its sample. The rearrangement joins TRBV6-6 to TRBJ2-7; D remains ambiguous. CDR1 is MNHNY and CDR2 is SVGAGI in the germline V gene (reference sequence). Between the trimmed V and J ends, which lost 3 bases and 2 bases, there was a span of 11 bases. This CDR3 region has 14 residues. In DNA, the CDR3 is TGTGCCAGCAGTTATTCTAGAGACACCTACGAGCAGTACTTC. Amino acid sequence: CASSYSRDTYEQYF.

The V call is TRBV7-2, the J call TRBJ2-3, with 8 bases fitting TRBD2. CDR3 length: 16 residues. With V trimmed by 9 bases and J by 4 bases, 15 bases remained unmatched. Germline V lookup: CDR1 SGHTA, CDR2 FQGNSA. The CDR3 DNA is TGTGCCAGTCACCTCCACCGGGGGGGCGTGTCAGATACGCAGTATTTT. Protein sequence: CASHLHRGGVSDTQYF.

This clone occurred many times. The J gene is TRBJ1-1, the V gene TRBV5-1; D uncertain. This CDR3 has 13 residues. Deletions cut 4 bases from V and 4 bases from J, with 11 bases between. Germline assignment: CDR1 SGHRS and CDR2 YFSETQ. CDR3 in DNA: TGCGCCAGCAGCCCCGACCTGGTCACTGAAGCTTTCTTT. This sequence encodes CASSPDLVTEAFF.

On this clone itself: Its ends do not fully match the called genes, so a read error is possible. The chain joins TRBV6-6 to TRBJ1-2; 9 bases are a match to TRBD1. The V gene's germline CDR1 is MNHNY and CDR2 SVGAGI (reference sequence). This CDR3 has 14 residues. CDR3 nucleotides: TGTGCCAGCAGTTATACCGGGACAGGGCGCGATAAGGCCTTC. This translates into CASSYTGTGRDKAF.

V gene TRBV6-6 combines with J gene TRBJ2-7, with 8 nucleotides matching TRBD1. The CDR3 totals 12 residues. Germline trimming cut 6 bases from V and 7 bases from J; bases unmatched to any gene: 5. Germline CDR1 reads MNHNY; CDR2 reads SVGAGI (reference sequence). The CDR3 region is CASRRQGSEQYF. In DNA, the CDR3 is TGTGCCAGCAGGCGACAGGGGAGTGAGCAGTACTTC.

The chain joins TRBV5-1 to TRBJ1-1, with a weak D call TRBD1 (6 bases). The CDR3 contains 16 residues. Trimming took off 0 bases at V and 1 base at J, with 13 bases between the two ends. Germline V gives CDR1 SGHRS, CDR2 YFSETQ. This CDR3 is CASSLDEGGGNTEAFF. The CDR3 DNA is TGCGCCAGCAGCTTGGATGAGGGGGGAGGGAACACTGAAGCTTTCTTT.

The rearrangement uses TRBV5-1 and TRBJ1-5; no firm D call. Trimming shortened V by 2 bases and J by 1 base, and 10 bases separated the two germline ends. Germline V gene lookup returns CDR1 SGHRS and CDR2 YFSETQ. The CDR3 spans 15 residues. CDR3 sequence (DNA): TGCGCCAGCAGCTTTTCGGGAACAAGCAATCAGCCCCAGCATTTT. Its translation is CASSFSGTSNQPQHF.